Listed below are T cell receptor beta chains from one sample, sequenced in a study of CD8+ T cells in alopecia areata. Profiling relied on immunoSEQ multiplex PCR, and the TCRdb table lists in-frame clones only, not all of them. The table has 100,000 to 150,000 clones, roughly 55% seen once. The input for sequencing was CD4+ T cells sorted from blood, taken at week 4, from a patient treated with tofacitinib. The receptors stem from a human donor with alopecia areata. CDR3s include the opening cysteine and the closing phenylalanine or tryptophan. The order of the fields is V gene, D gene, J gene, clone size, CDR3 DNA, CDR3 protein. D genes are given only for firm matches. For some rows the clone size is stated as once, few or many, or as a class when expanded; others skip it.

v_call: TRBV25-1; d_call: -; j_call: TRBJ1-5; clone_size: -; cdr3_nt: TGTGCCAGCAGTGACAGGAGGGATCAGCCCCAGCATTTT; cdr3_aa: CASSDRRDQPQHF
v_call: TRBV9; d_call: -; j_call: TRBJ1-6; clone_size: few; cdr3_nt: TGTGCCAGCAGCGTTCTTACTGGCGGGTCACCCCTCCACTTT; cdr3_aa: CASSVLTGGSPLHF
v_call: TRBV9; d_call: -; j_call: TRBJ2-3; clone_size: -; cdr3_nt: TGTGCCAGCAGCCTCGAGTGGGATTCGACAGATACGCAGTATTTT; cdr3_aa: CASSLEWDSTDTQYF
v_call: TRBV7-9; d_call: -; j_call: TRBJ1-1; clone_size: few; cdr3_nt: TGTGCCAGCAGCTTAGACTCCTGGCAGGGCGGTGTGGCTTTCTTT; cdr3_aa: CASSLDSWQGGVAFF
v_call: TRBV20-1; d_call: -; j_call: TRBJ1-2; clone_size: -; cdr3_nt: TGCAGTGCTAGAGCCGTTGGCTACACCTTC; cdr3_aa: CSARAVGYTF
v_call: TRBV14; d_call: -; j_call: TRBJ1-2; clone_size: few; cdr3_nt: TGTGCCAGCAGCCAAGGGTCTACAGAGACGCGTGGCTACACCTTC; cdr3_aa: CASSQGSTETRGYTF
v_call: TRBV6-5; d_call: TRBD1; j_call: TRBJ1-6; clone_size: -; cdr3_nt: TGTGCCAGCAGTTACCCGGGACAGAATTCACCCCTCCACTTT; cdr3_aa: CASSYPGQNSPLHF
v_call: TRBV20-1; d_call: -; j_call: TRBJ2-1; clone_size: few; cdr3_nt: TGCAGTGCTTCCGACAGGAATGAGCAGTTCTTC; cdr3_aa: CSASDRNEQFF
v_call: TRBV7-2; d_call: -; j_call: TRBJ2-2; clone_size: -; cdr3_nt: TGTGCCAGCAGTCCCCTGGAATACGGCGGGAAGAACACCGGGGAGCTGTTTTTT; cdr3_aa: CASSPLEYGGKNTGELFF
v_call: TRBV29-1; d_call: TRBD1; j_call: TRBJ2-7; clone_size: few; cdr3_nt: TGCAGCGTTGCGAACCCGGGACAGACATTCTACGAGCAGTACTTC; cdr3_aa: CSVANPGQTFYEQYF
v_call: TRBV4-1; d_call: -; j_call: TRBJ2-5; clone_size: -; cdr3_nt: TGCGCCAGCAGCCCCCAAATGTACCTCCAAGAGACCCAGTACTTC; cdr3_aa: CASSPQMYLQETQYF
v_call: TRBV7-3; d_call: -; j_call: TRBJ1-2; clone_size: once; cdr3_nt: TGTGCCAGCAGCTTAACCCCGATGGGGAATGGCTACACCTTC; cdr3_aa: CASSLTPMGNGYTF
v_call: TRBV5-1; d_call: -; j_call: TRBJ2-5; clone_size: -; cdr3_nt: TGCGCCAGCAGCCCAGGACAGAGGGAGACCCAGTACTTC; cdr3_aa: CASSPGQRETQYF
v_call: TRBV7-3; d_call: -; j_call: TRBJ2-7; clone_size: -; cdr3_nt: TGTGCCAGCAGCACGAAAACAGGGAGCGAGCAGTACTTC; cdr3_aa: CASSTKTGSEQYF
v_call: TRBV5-5; d_call: -; j_call: TRBJ1-5; clone_size: once; cdr3_nt: TGTGCCAGCAGCTTTTACGGGGGCAATCAGCCCCAGCATTTT; cdr3_aa: CASSFYGGNQPQHF
v_call: TRBV7-9; d_call: TRBD1; j_call: TRBJ2-3; clone_size: -; cdr3_nt: TGTGCCAGCAGCGCACCCCCGGGACAGGGAGGGGATACGCAGTATTTT; cdr3_aa: CASSAPPGQGGDTQYF
v_call: TRBV29-1; d_call: -; j_call: TRBJ2-5; clone_size: -; cdr3_nt: TGCAGCGTTGCAAGGGCCGAGACCCAGTACTTC; cdr3_aa: CSVARAETQYF
v_call: TRBV28; d_call: -; j_call: TRBJ2-3; clone_size: -; cdr3_nt: TGTGCCAGCAGTTTAGAGCAGGGACCGGATACGCAGTATTTT; cdr3_aa: CASSLEQGPDTQYF
v_call: TRBV30; d_call: -; j_call: TRBJ2-5; clone_size: few; cdr3_nt: TGTGCCTGGACTGAGGGGCCGGAGACCCAGTACTTC; cdr3_aa: CAWTEGPETQYF
v_call: TRBV2; d_call: TRBD1; j_call: TRBJ2-7; clone_size: -; cdr3_nt: TGTGCCAGTACCCGGGACAGCTCCTACGAGCAGTACTTC; cdr3_aa: CASTRDSSYEQYF
v_call: TRBV25-1; d_call: -; j_call: TRBJ1-6; clone_size: -; cdr3_nt: TGTGCCAGCAGATCGGACAGATATAATTCACCCCTCCACTTT; cdr3_aa: CASRSDRYNSPLHF
v_call: TRBV18; d_call: TRBD2; j_call: TRBJ2-1; clone_size: few; cdr3_nt: TGTGCCAGCTCACCAGGTCCCCCAGGACTAGCGGATTACAATGAGCAGTTCTTC; cdr3_aa: CASSPGPPGLADYNEQFF
v_call: TRBV20-1; d_call: -; j_call: TRBJ2-3; clone_size: few; cdr3_nt: TGCAGTGTCCCCGTATTGGGTACGCAGTATTTT; cdr3_aa: CSVPVLGTQYF
v_call: TRBV7-9; d_call: -; j_call: TRBJ2-7; clone_size: -; cdr3_nt: TGTGCCAGCAGCTTATCAGCCGGCCTCCAGCAGTACTTC; cdr3_aa: CASSLSAGLQQYF
v_call: TRBV7-2; d_call: -; j_call: TRBJ1-1; clone_size: -; cdr3_nt: TGTGCCAGCAGCTTAGGGAGGGGGAACACTGAAGCTTTCTTT; cdr3_aa: CASSLGRGNTEAFF
v_call: TRBV2; d_call: -; j_call: TRBJ2-6; clone_size: -; cdr3_nt: TGTGCCAGCAGCCGAGAAGGGGGCTCTGGGGCCAACGTCCTGACTTTC; cdr3_aa: CASSREGGSGANVLTF
v_call: TRBV30; d_call: -; j_call: TRBJ2-5; clone_size: -; cdr3_nt: TGTGCCTGGAGCGATCCGTACCAAGAGACCCAGTACTTC; cdr3_aa: CAWSDPYQETQYF
v_call: TRBV5-4; d_call: TRBD1; j_call: TRBJ1-5; clone_size: -; cdr3_nt: TGTGCCAGCAGTCGGGACAGCGACTACAATCAGCCCCAGCATTTT; cdr3_aa: CASSRDSDYNQPQHF
v_call: TRBV19; d_call: -; j_call: TRBJ2-1; clone_size: once; cdr3_nt: TGTGCCAGTAGTTCGGGACACCCTGTAAACAATGAGCAGTTCTTC; cdr3_aa: CASSSGHPVNNEQFF
v_call: TRBV5-1; d_call: -; j_call: TRBJ2-3; clone_size: -; cdr3_nt: TGCGCCAGCAGCTGGAATCGACAAGCCGCTAGCACAGATACGCAGTATTTT; cdr3_aa: CASSWNRQAASTDTQYF
v_call: TRBV19; d_call: TRBD1; j_call: TRBJ2-2; clone_size: -; cdr3_nt: TGTGCCAGTAGTGACAGGGGGCTGGTCGGGGAGCTGTTTTTT; cdr3_aa: CASSDRGLVGELFF
v_call: TRBV27; d_call: -; j_call: TRBJ2-1; clone_size: -; cdr3_nt: TGTGCCAGCAGGTGGGCGGATGAGCAGTTCTTC; cdr3_aa: CASRWADEQFF
v_call: TRBV30; d_call: TRBD1; j_call: TRBJ2-3; clone_size: -; cdr3_nt: TGTGCCTGGAGTACCGGGACAGGGGGATCAGATACGCAGTATTTT; cdr3_aa: CAWSTGTGGSDTQYF
v_call: TRBV29-1; d_call: -; j_call: TRBJ1-2; clone_size: -; cdr3_nt: TGCAGCGCCTCAGAGAACTCCGGCTATGGCTACACCTTC; cdr3_aa: CSASENSGYGYTF
v_call: TRBV15; d_call: -; j_call: TRBJ1-5; clone_size: -; cdr3_nt: TGTGCCACCAGCAGAGACAGGGTCAGCAATCAGCCCCAGCATTTT; cdr3_aa: CATSRDRVSNQPQHF
v_call: TRBV5-1; d_call: TRBD1; j_call: TRBJ2-2; clone_size: -; cdr3_nt: TGCGCCAGCAGCTCCGGGACAGCGAACACCGGGGAGCTGTTTTTT; cdr3_aa: CASSSGTANTGELFF
v_call: TRBV7-7; d_call: -; j_call: TRBJ2-3; clone_size: -; cdr3_nt: TGTGCCAGCAGCTCCTATCAGGGGGGGACGCAGTATTTT; cdr3_aa: CASSSYQGGTQYF
v_call: TRBV5-1; d_call: -; j_call: TRBJ1-2; clone_size: few; cdr3_nt: TGCGCCAGCAGCTTCGGGACACCTACGGACTATGGCTACACCTTC; cdr3_aa: CASSFGTPTDYGYTF
v_call: TRBV18; d_call: -; j_call: TRBJ1-2; clone_size: few; cdr3_nt: TGTGCCAGCTCACCAGAAACAACCAACTATGGCTACACCTTC; cdr3_aa: CASSPETTNYGYTF
v_call: TRBV5-6; d_call: -; j_call: TRBJ1-2; clone_size: -; cdr3_nt: TGTGCCAGCAGGGCGAGGGGAGGCGGCTACACCTTC; cdr3_aa: CASRARGGGYTF
v_call: TRBV5-6; d_call: -; j_call: TRBJ1-4; clone_size: few; cdr3_nt: TGTGCCAGCAGCCGATATGGGACTAATGAAAAACTGTTTTTT; cdr3_aa: CASSRYGTNEKLFF